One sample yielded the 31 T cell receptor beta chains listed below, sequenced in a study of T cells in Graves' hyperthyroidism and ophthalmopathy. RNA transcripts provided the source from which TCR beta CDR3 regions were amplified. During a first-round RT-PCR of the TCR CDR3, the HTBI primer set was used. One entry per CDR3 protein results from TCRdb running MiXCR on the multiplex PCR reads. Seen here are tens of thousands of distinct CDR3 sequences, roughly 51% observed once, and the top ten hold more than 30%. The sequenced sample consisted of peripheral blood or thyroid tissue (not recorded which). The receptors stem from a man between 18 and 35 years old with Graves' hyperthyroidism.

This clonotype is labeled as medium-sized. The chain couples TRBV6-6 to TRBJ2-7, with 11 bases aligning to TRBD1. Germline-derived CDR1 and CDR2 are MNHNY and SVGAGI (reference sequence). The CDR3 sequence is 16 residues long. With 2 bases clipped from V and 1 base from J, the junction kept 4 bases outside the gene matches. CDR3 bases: TGTGCCAGCAGTTACCAGGGACAGGGGGTATCCTACGAGCAGTACTTC. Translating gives CASSYQGQGVSYEQYF.

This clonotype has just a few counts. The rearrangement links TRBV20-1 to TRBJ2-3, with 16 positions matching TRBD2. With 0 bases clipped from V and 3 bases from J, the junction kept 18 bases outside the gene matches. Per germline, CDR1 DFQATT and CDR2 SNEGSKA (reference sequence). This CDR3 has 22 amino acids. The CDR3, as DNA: TGCAGTGCTAGAGATGCTGTTCGGCACCCGGGACTAGCGGGGGGGCCAACAGATACGCAGTATTTT. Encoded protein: CSARDAVRHPGLAGGPTDTQYF.

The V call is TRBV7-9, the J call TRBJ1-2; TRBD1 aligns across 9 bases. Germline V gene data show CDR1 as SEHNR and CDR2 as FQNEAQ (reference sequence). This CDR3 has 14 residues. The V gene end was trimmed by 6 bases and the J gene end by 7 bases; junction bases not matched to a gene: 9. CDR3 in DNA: TGTGCCAGCAGTCAAACAGGGGGCGGGGGTGGCTACACCTTC. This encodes CASSQTGGGGGYTF.

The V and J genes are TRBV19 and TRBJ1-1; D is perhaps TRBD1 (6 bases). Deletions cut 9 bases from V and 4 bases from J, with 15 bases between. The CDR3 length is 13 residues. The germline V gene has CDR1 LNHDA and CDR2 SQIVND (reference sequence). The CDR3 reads CASHREYGTEAFF. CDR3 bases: TGTGCCAGCCACAGGGAGTACGGCACTGAAGCTTTCTTT. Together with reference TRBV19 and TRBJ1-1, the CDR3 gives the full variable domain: DGGITQSPKYLFRKEGQNVTLSCEQNLNHDAMYWYRQDPGQGLRLIYYSQIVNDFQKGDIAEGYSVSREKKESFPLTVTSAQKNPTAFYLCASHREYGTEAFFGQGTRLTVV.

The CDR3 loop is CAISESRASGSYEQYF. CDR3 DNA sequence: TGTGCCATCAGTGAGTCCCGGGCTAGCGGTTCCTACGAGCAGTACTTC. V is TRBV10-3 and J is TRBJ2-7, with 7 bases aligning to TRBD2. The V gene end was trimmed by 0 bases and the J gene end by 1 base; junction bases not matched to a gene: 6. In germline, CDR1 is ENHRY, CDR2 SYGVKD. The CDR3 has 16 residues.

Written as DNA, the CDR3 is TGTGCCAGCAGCTTAGCGGGAGAAGGGGAGCAGTACTTC. This codes for CASSLAGEGEQYF. V usage is TRBV11-3 and J usage is TRBJ2-7, with TRBD2 as a possible D gene (6 bases). Trimming removed 1 base from V and 7 bases from J, with 11 bases in between. The CDR3 extends over 13 amino acids. The V gene's germline CDR1 is SGHNT and CDR2 YENEEA.

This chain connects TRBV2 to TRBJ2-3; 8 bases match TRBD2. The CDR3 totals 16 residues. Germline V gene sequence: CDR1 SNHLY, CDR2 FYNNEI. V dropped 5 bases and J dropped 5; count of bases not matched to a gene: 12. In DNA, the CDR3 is TGTGCCAGCAGTTCACCGATAGCGGGGTCATTAGATACGCAGTATTTT. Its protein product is CASSSPIAGSLDTQYF.

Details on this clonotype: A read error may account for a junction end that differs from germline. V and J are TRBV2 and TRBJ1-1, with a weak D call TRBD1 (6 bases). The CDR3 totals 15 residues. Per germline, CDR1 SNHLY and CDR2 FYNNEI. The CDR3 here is CASSERDTSYTEAFF. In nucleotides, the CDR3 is TGTGCCAGCAGTGAACGGGACACGTCCTACACTGAGGCTTTCTTT. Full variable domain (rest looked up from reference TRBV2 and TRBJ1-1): EPEVTQTPSHQVTQMGQEVILRCVPISNHLYFYWYRQILGQKVEFLVSFYNNEISEKSEIFDDQFSVERPDGSNFTLKIRSTKLEDSAMYFCASSERDTSYTEAFFGQGTRLTVV.

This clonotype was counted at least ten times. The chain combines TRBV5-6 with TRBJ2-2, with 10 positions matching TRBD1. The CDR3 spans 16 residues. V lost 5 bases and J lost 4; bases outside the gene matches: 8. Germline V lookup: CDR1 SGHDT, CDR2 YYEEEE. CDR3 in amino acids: CASSFGTGAGTGELFF. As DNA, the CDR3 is TGTGCCAGCAGTTTCGGGACAGGGGCGGGCACCGGGGAGCTGTTTTTT.

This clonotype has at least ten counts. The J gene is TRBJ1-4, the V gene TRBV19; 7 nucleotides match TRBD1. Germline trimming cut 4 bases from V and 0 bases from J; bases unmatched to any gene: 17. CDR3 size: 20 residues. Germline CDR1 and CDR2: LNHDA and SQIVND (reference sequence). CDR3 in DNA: TGTGCCAGTAGTACCGCCGCCCTTCGGGACAGAGGGACAACTAATGAAAAACTGTTTTTT. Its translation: CASSTAALRDRGTTNEKLFF.

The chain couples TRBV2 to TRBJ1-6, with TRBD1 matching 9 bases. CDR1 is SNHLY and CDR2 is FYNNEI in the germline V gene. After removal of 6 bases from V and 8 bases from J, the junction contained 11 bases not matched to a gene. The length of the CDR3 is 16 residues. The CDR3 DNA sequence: TGTGCCAGCAGCCAAGACAGGGGGACAGGCGATTCACCCCTCCACTTT. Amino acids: CASSQDRGTGDSPLHF.

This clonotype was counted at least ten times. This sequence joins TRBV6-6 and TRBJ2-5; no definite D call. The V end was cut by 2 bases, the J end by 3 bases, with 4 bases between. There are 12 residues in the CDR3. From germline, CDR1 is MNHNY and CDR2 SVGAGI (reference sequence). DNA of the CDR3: TGTGCCAGCAGTTACCCCAAAGAGACCCAGTACTTC. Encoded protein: CASSYPKETQYF.

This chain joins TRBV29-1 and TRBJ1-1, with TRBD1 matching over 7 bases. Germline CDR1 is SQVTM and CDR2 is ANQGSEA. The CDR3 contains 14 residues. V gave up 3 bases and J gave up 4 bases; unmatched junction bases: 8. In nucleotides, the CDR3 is TGCAGCGTTGAGTTGCTGACAGGGAGCACTGAAGCTTTCTTT. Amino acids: CSVELLTGSTEAFF. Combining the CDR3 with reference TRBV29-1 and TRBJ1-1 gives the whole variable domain SAVISQKPSRDICQRGTSLTIQCQVDSQVTMMFWYRQQPGQSLTLIATANQGSEATYESGFVIDKFPISRPNLTFSTLTVSNMSPEDSSIYLCSVELLTGSTEAFFGQGTRLTVV.

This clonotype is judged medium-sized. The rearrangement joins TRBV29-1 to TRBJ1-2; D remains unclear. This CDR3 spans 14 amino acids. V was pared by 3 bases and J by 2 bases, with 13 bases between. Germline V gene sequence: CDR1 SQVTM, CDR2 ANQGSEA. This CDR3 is CSVERTDINYGYTF. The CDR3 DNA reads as TGCAGCGTTGAGAGGACGGATATAAACTATGGCTACACCTTC.

CDR3 DNA: TGTGCCTGGAGTCAAAGGCAGGGAGCCTACGAGCAGTACTTC. Translated, it gives CAWSQRQGAYEQYF. The V gene is TRBV30, the J gene TRBJ2-7, with D tentatively TRBD1 or TRBD2 (5 bases each). V was pared by 2 bases and J by 2 bases, with 13 bases between. CDR1 and CDR2 (germline): GTSNPN, SVGIG (reference sequence). This CDR3 is 14 amino acids long.

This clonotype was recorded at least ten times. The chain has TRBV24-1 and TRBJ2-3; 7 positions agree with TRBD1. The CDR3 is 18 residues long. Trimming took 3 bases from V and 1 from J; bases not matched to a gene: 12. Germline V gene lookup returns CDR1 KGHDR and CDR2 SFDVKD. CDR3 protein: CATSDNARDRHGTDTQYF. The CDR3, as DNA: TGTGCCACCAGTGATAACGCAAGGGACAGACACGGCACAGATACGCAGTATTTT.

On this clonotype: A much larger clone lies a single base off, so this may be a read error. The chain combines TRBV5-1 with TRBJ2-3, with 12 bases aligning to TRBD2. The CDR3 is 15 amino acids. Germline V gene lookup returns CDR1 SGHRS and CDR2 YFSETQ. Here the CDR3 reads CASSAGLAGTDTRYF. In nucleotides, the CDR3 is TGCGCCAGCAGCGCGGGACTAGCGGGCACAGATACGCGGTATTTT.

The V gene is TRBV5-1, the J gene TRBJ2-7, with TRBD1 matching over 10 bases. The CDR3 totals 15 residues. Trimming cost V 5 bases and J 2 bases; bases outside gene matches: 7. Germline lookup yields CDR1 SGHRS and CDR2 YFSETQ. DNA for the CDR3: TGCGCCAGCAGACCCGGGACAGGGGACCCCTACGAGCAGTACTTC. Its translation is CASRPGTGDPYEQYF.

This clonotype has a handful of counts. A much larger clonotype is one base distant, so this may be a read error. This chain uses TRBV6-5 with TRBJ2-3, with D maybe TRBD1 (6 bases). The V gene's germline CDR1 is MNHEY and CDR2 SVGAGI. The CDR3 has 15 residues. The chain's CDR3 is CASRATGSSTNTQYF. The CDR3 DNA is TGTGCCAGCAGGGCGACAGGCTCTAGCACAAATACGCAGTATTTT.

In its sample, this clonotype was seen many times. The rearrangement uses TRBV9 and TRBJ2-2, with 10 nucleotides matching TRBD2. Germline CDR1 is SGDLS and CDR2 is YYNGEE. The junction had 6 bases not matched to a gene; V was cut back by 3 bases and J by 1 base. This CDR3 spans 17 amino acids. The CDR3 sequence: CASSALGLAVNTGELFF. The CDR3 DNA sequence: TGTGCCAGCAGCGCACTAGGACTAGCGGTGAACACCGGGGAGCTGTTTTTT.

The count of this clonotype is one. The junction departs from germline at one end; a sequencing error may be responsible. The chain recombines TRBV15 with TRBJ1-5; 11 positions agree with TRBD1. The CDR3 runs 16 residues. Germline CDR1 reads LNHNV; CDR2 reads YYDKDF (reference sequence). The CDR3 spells CAASRTGGYNNQPQHF. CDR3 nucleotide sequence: TGTGCCGCCAGCAGGACAGGGGGCTATAACAATCAGCCCCAGCATTTT.

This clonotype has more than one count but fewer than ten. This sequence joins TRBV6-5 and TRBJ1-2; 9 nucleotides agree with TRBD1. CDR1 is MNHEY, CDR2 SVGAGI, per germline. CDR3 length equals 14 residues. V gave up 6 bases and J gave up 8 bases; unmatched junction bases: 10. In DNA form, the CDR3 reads TGTGCCAGCAGCTCCGGGACAGGGTCTTGCGGCTACACCTTC. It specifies CASSSGTGSCGYTF.

The CDR3 protein is CASKTGTGVNQPQHF. As DNA, the CDR3 is TGTGCCAGCAAGACCGGGACAGGGGTTAATCAGCCCCAGCATTTT. The chain carries TRBV2 and TRBJ1-5; TRBD1 aligns across 10 bases. CDR1 SNHLY and CDR2 FYNNEI come from the germline V gene. V was clipped by 7 bases and J by 4 bases; unmatched bases: 7. The CDR3 sequence is 15 residues long.

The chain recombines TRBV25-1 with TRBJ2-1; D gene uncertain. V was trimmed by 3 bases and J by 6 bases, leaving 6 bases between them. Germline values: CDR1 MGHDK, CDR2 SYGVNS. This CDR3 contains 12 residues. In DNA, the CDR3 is TGTGCCAGCAGTGACCTCGCCAATGAGCAGTTCTTC. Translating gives CASSDLANEQFF.

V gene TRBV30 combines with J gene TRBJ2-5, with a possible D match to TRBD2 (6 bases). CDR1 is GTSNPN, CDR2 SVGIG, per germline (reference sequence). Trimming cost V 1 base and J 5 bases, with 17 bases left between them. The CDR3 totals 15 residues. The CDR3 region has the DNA TGTGCCTGGAGTGGGGGCTTCGGGGGAAGGGAGACCCAGTACTTC. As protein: CAWSGGFGGRETQYF.

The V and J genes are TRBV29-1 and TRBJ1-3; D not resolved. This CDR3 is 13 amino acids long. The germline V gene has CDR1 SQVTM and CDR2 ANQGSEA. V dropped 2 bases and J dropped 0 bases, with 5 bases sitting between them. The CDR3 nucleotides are TGCAGCGTTGAAAAAGTCTCTGGAAACACCATATATTTT. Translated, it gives CSVEKVSGNTIYF.

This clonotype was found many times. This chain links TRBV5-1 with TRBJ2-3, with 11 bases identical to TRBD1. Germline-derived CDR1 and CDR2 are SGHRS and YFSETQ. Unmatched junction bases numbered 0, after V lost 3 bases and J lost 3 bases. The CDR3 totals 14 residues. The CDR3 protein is CASSWDRGTDTQYF. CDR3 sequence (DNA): TGCGCCAGCAGCTGGGACAGGGGGACAGATACGCAGTATTTT.

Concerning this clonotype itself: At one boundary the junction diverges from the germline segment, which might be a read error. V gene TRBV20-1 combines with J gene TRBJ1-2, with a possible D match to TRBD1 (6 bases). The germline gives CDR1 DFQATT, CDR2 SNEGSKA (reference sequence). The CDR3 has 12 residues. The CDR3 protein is CSAGTGGGSYTF. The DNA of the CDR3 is TGTAGTGCCGGGACCGGGGGCGGTAGCTACACCTTC.

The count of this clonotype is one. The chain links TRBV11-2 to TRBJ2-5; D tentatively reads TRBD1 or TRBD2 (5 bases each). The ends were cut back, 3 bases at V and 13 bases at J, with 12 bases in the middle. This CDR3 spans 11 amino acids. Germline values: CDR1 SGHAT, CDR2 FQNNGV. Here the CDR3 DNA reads TGTGCCAGCAGCTTGGTCGGGACGTCGTACTTC. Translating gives CASSLVGTSYF.

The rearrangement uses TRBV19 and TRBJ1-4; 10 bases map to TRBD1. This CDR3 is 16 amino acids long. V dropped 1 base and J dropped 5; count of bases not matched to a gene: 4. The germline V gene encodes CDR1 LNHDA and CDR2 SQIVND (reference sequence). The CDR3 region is CASSIVRTGGNEKLFF. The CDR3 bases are TGTGCCAGTAGTATAGTTCGGACAGGGGGAAATGAAAAACTGTTTTTT.

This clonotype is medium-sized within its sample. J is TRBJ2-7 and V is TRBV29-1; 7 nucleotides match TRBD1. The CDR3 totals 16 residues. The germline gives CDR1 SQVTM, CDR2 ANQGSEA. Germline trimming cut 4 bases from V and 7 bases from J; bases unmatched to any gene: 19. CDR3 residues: CSVGPAGGSPIREQYF. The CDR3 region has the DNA TGCAGCGTTGGACCCGCAGGGGGATCCCCTATACGGGAGCAGTACTTC.